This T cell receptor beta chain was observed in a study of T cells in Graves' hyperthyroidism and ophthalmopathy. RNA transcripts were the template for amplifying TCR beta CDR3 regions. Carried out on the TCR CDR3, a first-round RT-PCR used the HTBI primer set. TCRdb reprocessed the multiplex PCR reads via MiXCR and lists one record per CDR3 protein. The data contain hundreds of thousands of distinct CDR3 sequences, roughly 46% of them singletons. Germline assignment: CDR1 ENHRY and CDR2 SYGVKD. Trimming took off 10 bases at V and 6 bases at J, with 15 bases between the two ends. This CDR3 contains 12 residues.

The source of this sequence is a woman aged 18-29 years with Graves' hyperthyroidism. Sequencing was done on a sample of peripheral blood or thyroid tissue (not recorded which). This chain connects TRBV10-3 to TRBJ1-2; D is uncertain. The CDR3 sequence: CATGGRQHGYTF. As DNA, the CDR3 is TGTGCCACCGGAGGACGGCAGCATGGCTACACCTTC.